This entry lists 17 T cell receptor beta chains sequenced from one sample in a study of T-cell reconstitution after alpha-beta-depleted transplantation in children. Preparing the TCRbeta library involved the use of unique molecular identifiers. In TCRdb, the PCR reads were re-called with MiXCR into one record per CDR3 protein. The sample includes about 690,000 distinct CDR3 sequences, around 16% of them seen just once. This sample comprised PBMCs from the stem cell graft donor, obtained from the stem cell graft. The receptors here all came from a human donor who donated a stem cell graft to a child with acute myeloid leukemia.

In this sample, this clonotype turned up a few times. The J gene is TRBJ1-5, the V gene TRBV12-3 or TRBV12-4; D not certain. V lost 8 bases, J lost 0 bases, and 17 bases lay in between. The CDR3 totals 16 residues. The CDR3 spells CASLPGLGYSNQPQHF. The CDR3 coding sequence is TGTGCCAGCCTCCCGGGGTTAGGGTATAGCAATCAGCCCCAGCATTTT.

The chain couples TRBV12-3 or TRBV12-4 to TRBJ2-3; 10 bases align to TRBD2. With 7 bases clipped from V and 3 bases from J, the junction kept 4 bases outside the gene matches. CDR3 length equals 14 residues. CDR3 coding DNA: TGTGCCAGCATCCTTAGCGGGGGGACAGATACGCAGTATTTT. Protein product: CASILSGGTDTQYF.

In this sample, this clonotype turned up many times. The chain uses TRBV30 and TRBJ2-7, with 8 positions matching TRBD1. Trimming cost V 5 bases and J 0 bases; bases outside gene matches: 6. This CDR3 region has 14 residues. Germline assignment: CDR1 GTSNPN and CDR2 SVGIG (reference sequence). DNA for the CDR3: TGTGCCTGGGACAGGGGTCTAAGCTCCTACGAGCAGTACTTC. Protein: CAWDRGLSSYEQYF.

The CDR3 spells CASSVGDSANEQFF. The CDR3 nucleotides are TGTGCCAGCAGCGTAGGTGATAGCGCCAATGAGCAGTTCTTC. The chain is built from TRBV9 and TRBJ2-1, with D tentatively TRBD2 (5 bases). The V gene lost 0 bases and the J gene lost 6 bases, with 10 bases spanning the gap. Germline lookup yields CDR1 SGDLS and CDR2 YYNGEE. This CDR3 is built from 14 residues. Full variable domain (rest looked up from reference TRBV9 and TRBJ2-1): DSGVTQTPKHLITATGQRVTLRCSPRSGDLSVYWYQQSLDQGLQFLIQYYNGEERAKGNILERFSAQQFPDLHSELNLSSLELGDSALYFCASSVGDSANEQFFGPGTRLTVL.

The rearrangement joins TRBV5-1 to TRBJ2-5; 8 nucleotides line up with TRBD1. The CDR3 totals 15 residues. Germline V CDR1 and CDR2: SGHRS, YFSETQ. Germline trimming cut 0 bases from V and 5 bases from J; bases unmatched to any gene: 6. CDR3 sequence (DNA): TGCGCCAGCAGCTTGGGGACAGGGATGCTGGAGACCCAGTACTTC. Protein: CASSLGTGMLETQYF.

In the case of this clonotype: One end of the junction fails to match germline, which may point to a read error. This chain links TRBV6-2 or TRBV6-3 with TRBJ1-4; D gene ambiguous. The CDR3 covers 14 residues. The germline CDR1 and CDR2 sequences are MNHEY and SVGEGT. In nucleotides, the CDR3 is TGTGCCAGCACTCCGGCCTTATCTGTCGAAAAACCGTTTTTT. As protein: CASTPALSVEKPFF.

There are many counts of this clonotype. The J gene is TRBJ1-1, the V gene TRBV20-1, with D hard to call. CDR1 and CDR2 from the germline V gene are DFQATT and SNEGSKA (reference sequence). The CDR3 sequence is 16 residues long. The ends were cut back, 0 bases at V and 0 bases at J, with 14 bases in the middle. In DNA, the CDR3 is TGCAGTGCTAGAGATGGATCGAGGATGGTGAACACTGAAGCTTTCTTT. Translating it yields CSARDGSRMVNTEAFF.

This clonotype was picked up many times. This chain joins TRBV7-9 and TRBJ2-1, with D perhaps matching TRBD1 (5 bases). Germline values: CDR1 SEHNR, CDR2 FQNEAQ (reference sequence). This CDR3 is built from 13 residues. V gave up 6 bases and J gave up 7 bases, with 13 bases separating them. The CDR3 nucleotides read TGTGCCAGCAGTTCAACCCAGGGTAATGAGCAGTTCTTC. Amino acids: CASSSTQGNEQFF.

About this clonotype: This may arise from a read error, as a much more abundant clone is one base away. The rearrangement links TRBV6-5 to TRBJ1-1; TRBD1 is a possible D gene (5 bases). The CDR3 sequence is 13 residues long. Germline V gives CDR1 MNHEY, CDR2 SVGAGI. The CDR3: CASSYQRGTEPFF. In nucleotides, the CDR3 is TGTGCCAGCAGTTACCAAAGGGGCACTGAACCTTTCTTT.

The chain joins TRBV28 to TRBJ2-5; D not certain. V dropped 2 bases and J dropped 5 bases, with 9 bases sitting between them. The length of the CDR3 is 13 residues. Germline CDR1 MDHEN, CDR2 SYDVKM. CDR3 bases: TGTGCCAGCAGTTTAGCCGGAATGGAGACCCAGTACTTC. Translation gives CASSLAGMETQYF.

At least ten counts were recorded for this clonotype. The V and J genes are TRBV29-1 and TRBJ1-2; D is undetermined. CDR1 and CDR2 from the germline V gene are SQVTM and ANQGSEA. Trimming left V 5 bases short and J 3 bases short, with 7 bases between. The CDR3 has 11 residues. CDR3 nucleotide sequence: TGCAGCGTTAAGGCAGACTATGGCTACACCTTC. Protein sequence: CSVKADYGYTF.

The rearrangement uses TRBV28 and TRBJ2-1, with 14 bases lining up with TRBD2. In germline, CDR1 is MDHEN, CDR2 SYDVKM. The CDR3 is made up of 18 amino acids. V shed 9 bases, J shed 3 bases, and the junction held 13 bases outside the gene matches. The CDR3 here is CASSLGLAGAGDYNEQFF. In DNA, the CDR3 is TGTGCCAGTTCCCTGGGACTAGCGGGGGCCGGGGACTACAATGAGCAGTTCTTC.

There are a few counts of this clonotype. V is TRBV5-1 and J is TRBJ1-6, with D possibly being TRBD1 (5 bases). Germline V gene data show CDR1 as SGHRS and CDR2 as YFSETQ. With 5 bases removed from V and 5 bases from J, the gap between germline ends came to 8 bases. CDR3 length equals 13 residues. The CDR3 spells CASRGGNNSPLHF. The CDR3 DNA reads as TGCGCCAGCAGGGGGGGGAATAATTCACCCCTCCACTTT.

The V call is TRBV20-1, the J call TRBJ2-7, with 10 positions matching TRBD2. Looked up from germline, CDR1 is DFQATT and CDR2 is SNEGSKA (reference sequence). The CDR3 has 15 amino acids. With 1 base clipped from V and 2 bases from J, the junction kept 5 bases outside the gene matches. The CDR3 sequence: CSARVETSGAYEQYV. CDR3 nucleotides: TGCAGTGCTAGAGTTGAAACTAGCGGGGCCTACGAGCAGTACGTC.

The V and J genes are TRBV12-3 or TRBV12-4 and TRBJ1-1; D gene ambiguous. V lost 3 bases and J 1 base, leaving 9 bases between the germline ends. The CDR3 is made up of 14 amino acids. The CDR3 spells CASSFMGGNTEAFF. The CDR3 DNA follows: TGTGCCAGCAGTTTTATGGGCGGGAACACTGAAGCTTTCTTT.

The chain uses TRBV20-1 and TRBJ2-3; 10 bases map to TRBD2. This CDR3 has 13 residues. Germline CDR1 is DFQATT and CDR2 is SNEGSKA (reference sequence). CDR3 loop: CRARAGGPDTQYF. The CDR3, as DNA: TGCAGGGCACGAGCGGGGGGGCCCGATACGCAGTATTTT.

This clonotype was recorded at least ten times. The CDR3 sequence: CSANFPDPDTQYF. Here the CDR3 DNA reads TGCAGTGCTAATTTCCCGGATCCAGATACGCAGTATTTT. This chain uses TRBV20-1 with TRBJ2-3; D unclear. Germline assignment: CDR1 DFQATT and CDR2 SNEGSKA (reference sequence). Trimming removed 4 bases at V and 4 bases at J, with 12 bases between. There are 13 residues in the CDR3.